A single sample gave rise to the 8 T cell receptor beta chains below, sequenced in a study of cytomegalovirus exposure and HLA in healthy donors. PCR involved 60 Vbeta and 13 Jbeta primers. Sequencing was performed with immunoSEQ multiplex PCR; in TCRdb, only in-frame clones are kept and a portion is missing. Here the sample spans 200,000 to 250,000 clones, about 85% being singletons. Sequenced input: PBMCs. These receptors were taken from a human donor in good health.

In this sample, this clone turned up a few times. V usage is TRBV19 and J usage is TRBJ2-7; no clear D. Trimming removed 3 bases at V and 5 bases at J, with 17 bases between. This CDR3 spans 15 amino acids. Germline values: CDR1 LNHDA, CDR2 SQIVND (reference sequence). CDR3 sequence: CASSIGFVREDEQYF. The CDR3 DNA is TGTGCCAGTAGTATCGGGTTCGTTCGAGAGGACGAGCAGTACTTC.

The chain is built from TRBV7-8 and TRBJ2-3; TRBD2 matches at 10 bases. This CDR3 region has 14 residues. CDR1 SGHVS and CDR2 FQNEAQ come from the germline V gene. The junction had 5 bases not matched to a gene; V was cut back by 6 bases and J by 5 bases. The chain's CDR3 is CASSKREGLDTQYF. The DNA of the CDR3 is TGTGCCAGCAGTAAGCGGGAGGGCTTAGATACGCAGTATTTT.

V is TRBV27 and J is TRBJ2-5; a possible D gene is TRBD2 (5 bases). Near its end, the DNA agrees better with TRBJ2-7, so the J call may be wrong. The CDR3 consists of 14 residues. CDR1 is MNHEY, CDR2 SMNVEV, per germline (reference sequence). CDR3 nucleotide sequence: TGTGCCAGCAGCTACCTGGGGAGCGCCTACGAGCAGTACTTC. Encoded protein: CASSYLGSAYEQYF.

About this clone: Other nucleotide sequences from this sample produce the same CDR3. This sequence joins TRBV6-1 and TRBJ2-1; 13 bases line up with TRBD2. Germline V gene lookup returns CDR1 MNHNS and CDR2 SASEGT. The trim removed 1 base at V and 10 bases at J, leaving 10 bases unmatched. The CDR3 has 17 residues. CDR3 sequence: CASSEEKLAGGLGEQFF. In DNA, the CDR3 is TGTGCCAGCAGTGAAGAGAAACTAGCGGGAGGGCTGGGCGAGCAGTTCTTC.

This clone showed up just a few times. V gene TRBV19 combines with J gene TRBJ1-2; TRBD1 agrees at 7 bases. CDR3 length: 16 residues. CDR1 is LNHDA and CDR2 is SQIVND in the germline V gene (reference sequence). V lost 5 bases and J lost 2; bases outside the gene matches: 11. CDR3 sequence reads: CASSLRNRGLNYGYTF. DNA of the CDR3: TGTGCCAGTAGTTTAAGAAACAGGGGATTGAACTATGGCTACACCTTC.

This clone has more than one count but fewer than ten. The chain uses TRBV5-1 and TRBJ2-2; D remains unclear. The CDR3 runs 15 residues. Trimming cost V 0 bases and J 1 base, with 7 bases left between them. Germline lookup yields CDR1 SGHRS and CDR2 YFSETQ. DNA of the CDR3: TGCGCCAGCAGCTTGGAAAGGAGGAACACCGGGGAGCTGTTTTTT. Encoded protein: CASSLERRNTGELFF.

V gene TRBV19 combines with J gene TRBJ2-7; TRBD2 aligns across 14 bases. CDR1 LNHDA and CDR2 SQIVND come from the germline V gene (reference sequence). J gave up 4 bases and V 2 bases, and 7 bases lay outside the gene matches. The CDR3 is 17 amino acids. The CDR3 region has the DNA TGTGCCAGTAGTATATATTTAGGGACTAGCGGGAGTTACGAGCAGTACTTC. Its protein is CASSIYLGTSGSYEQYF. Variable domain in full (rest from reference TRBV19 and TRBJ2-7): DGGITQSPKYLFRKEGQNVTLSCEQNLNHDAMYWYRQDPGQGLRLIYYSQIVNDFQKGDIAEGYSVSREKKESFPLTVTSAQKNPTAFYLCASSIYLGTSGSYEQYFGPGTRLTVT.

J is TRBJ2-7 and V is TRBV4-2; 9 bases are a match to TRBD2. With 1 base clipped from V and 2 bases from J, the junction kept 9 bases outside the gene matches. Germline assignment: CDR1 LGHNA and CDR2 YNFKEQ. There are 17 residues in the CDR3. This CDR3 reads CASSQGARASGTYEQYF. The CDR3 coding sequence is TGTGCCAGCAGCCAAGGGGCTCGGGCTAGCGGGACCTACGAGCAGTACTTC.